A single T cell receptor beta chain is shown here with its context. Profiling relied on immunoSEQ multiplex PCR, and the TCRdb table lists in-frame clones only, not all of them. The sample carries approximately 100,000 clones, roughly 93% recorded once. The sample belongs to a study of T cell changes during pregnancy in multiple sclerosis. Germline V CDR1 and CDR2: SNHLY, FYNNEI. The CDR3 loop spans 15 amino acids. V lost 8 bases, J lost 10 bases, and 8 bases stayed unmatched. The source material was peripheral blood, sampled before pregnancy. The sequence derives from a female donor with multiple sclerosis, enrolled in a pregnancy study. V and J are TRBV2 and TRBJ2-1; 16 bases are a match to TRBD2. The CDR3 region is CASAPEGLAGGEQFF. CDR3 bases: TGTGCCAGCGCTCCGGAGGGACTAGCGGGAGGGGAGCAGTTCTTC. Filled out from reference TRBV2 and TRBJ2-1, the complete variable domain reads EPEVTQTPSHQVTQMGQEVILRCVPISNHLYFYWYRQILGQKVEFLVSFYNNEISEKSEIFDDQFSVERPDGSNFTLKIRSTKLEDSAMYFCASAPEGLAGGEQFFGPGTRLTVL.